Below, 21 T cell receptor beta chains from the same sample are listed, as sequenced in a study of somatic mutations in cytotoxic T cells in rheumatoid arthritis. TCRdb keeps only in-frame clones here, not all; method: immunoSEQ multiplex PCR. The profile shows 5,500 to 6,000 clones, roughly 80% of them singletons. Sequencing used CD8+ T cells sorted from blood. Receptors were obtained from an adult with rheumatoid arthritis.

The chain carries TRBV2 and TRBJ2-5, with 9 bases that match TRBD2. From germline, CDR1 is SNHLY and CDR2 FYNNEI. V dropped 0 bases and J dropped 1; count of bases not matched to a gene: 0. The CDR3 sequence is 15 residues long. The DNA for the CDR3 is TGTGCCAGCAGTGAAGCTAGCGGGGGCCAAGAGACCCAGTACTTC. Amino acids: CASSEASGGQETQYF.

This chain joins TRBV27 and TRBJ2-1; D remains unclear. CDR3 length equals 15 residues. V lost 7 bases, J lost 0 bases, and 13 bases lay in between. Germline V gene lookup returns CDR1 MNHEY and CDR2 SMNVEV (reference sequence). CDR3 protein: CASTKDGSSYNEQFF. The CDR3 DNA is TGTGCCAGCACTAAGGACGGAAGCTCCTACAATGAGCAGTTCTTC.

The chain couples TRBV14 to TRBJ2-4; D remains ambiguous. Trimming cost V 1 base and J 9 bases, with 22 bases left between them. The CDR3 sequence is 17 residues long. CDR1 SGHDN and CDR2 FVKESK come from the germline V gene. This CDR3 is CASSQGASLLARTIQYF. The CDR3 DNA sequence: TGTGCCAGCAGCCAAGGGGCTAGTTTACTCGCCAGAACCATTCAGTACTTC.

The rearrangement uses TRBV28 and TRBJ2-5, with D possibly TRBD2 on 5 matching bases. CDR1 is MDHEN, CDR2 SYDVKM, per germline. Trimming shortened V by 3 bases and J by 5 bases, and 16 bases separated the two germline ends. CDR3 size: 15 residues. The CDR3 DNA is TGTGCCAGCAGTTTCCCTAATCGGGGAGCGGAGACCCAGTACTTC. Its protein product is CASSFPNRGAETQYF.

This chain connects TRBV7-2 to TRBJ2-5, with 12 bases aligning to TRBD2. V was clipped by 5 bases and J by 4 bases; unmatched bases: 17. Germline CDR1 and CDR2: SGHTA and FQGNSA. The CDR3 has 19 residues. The CDR3 sequence is CASSPRFVTSGRVRETQYF. CDR3 nucleotide sequence: TGTGCCAGCAGCCCTCGTTTCGTGACTAGCGGGAGAGTGAGAGAGACCCAGTACTTC.

The chain carries TRBV30 and TRBJ2-1, with 7 nucleotides matching TRBD1. Looked up from germline, CDR1 is GTSNPN and CDR2 is SVGIG (reference sequence). The CDR3 sequence is 12 residues long. The CDR3 DNA reads TGTGGTTTGGACAGGTTTGCTAATGAGCAGTTCTTC. Encoded protein: CGLDRFANEQFF.

The chain joins TRBV6-5 to TRBJ1-1; D is perhaps TRBD1 (5 bases). The CDR3 runs to 12 residues. Germline loops: CDR1 MNHEY, CDR2 SVGAGI. Trimming cost V 5 bases and J 8 bases, with 12 bases left between them. Here the CDR3 DNA reads TGTGCCAGCAGTCCTGGGGACTTCGAAGCTTTCTTT. It translates to CASSPGDFEAFF.

Here the CDR3 reads CASSLGPGQLYSNQPQHF. The CDR3 DNA is TGTGCCAGCAGCTTGGGGCCGGGACAGCTATATAGCAATCAGCCCCAGCATTTT. V gene TRBV7-6 combines with J gene TRBJ1-5, with 7 bases aligning to TRBD1. Germline V CDR1 and CDR2: SGHVS, FNYEAQ. V was clipped by 3 bases and J by 0 bases; unmatched bases: 11. CDR3 length equals 18 residues.

The chain uses TRBV30 and TRBJ2-1; D is undetermined. The V and J ends lost 5 bases and 6 bases respectively, with 14 bases between them. Germline values: CDR1 GTSNPN, CDR2 SVGIG (reference sequence). This CDR3 comprises 13 residues. CDR3 loop: CAWVYLFGNEQFF. In DNA, the CDR3 is TGTGCCTGGGTTTACCTCTTCGGCAATGAGCAGTTCTTC.

The V and J genes are TRBV27 and TRBJ1-1; D is unclear. There are 14 residues in the CDR3. V lost 6 bases and J 0 bases, leaving 11 bases between the germline ends. Per the germline V gene, CDR1 is MNHEY and CDR2 is SMNVEV (reference sequence). CDR3 nucleotide sequence: TGTGCCAGCAGAGATAACGGAGTGAACACTGAAGCTTTCTTT. Protein sequence: CASRDNGVNTEAFF.

V usage is TRBV4-1 and J usage is TRBJ2-7; 8 bases are a match to TRBD1. Germline assignment: CDR1 MGHRA and CDR2 YSYEKL. This CDR3 is 16 amino acids long. After removal of 0 bases from V and 5 bases from J, the junction contained 9 bases not matched to a gene. CDR3 residues: CASSQDGETGVDEQYF. CDR3 coding DNA: TGCGCCAGCAGCCAAGATGGAGAGACAGGGGTAGACGAGCAGTACTTC.

This clone has just a few counts. This chain uses TRBV2 with TRBJ1-5; unclear D gene. Germline CDR1 SNHLY, CDR2 FYNNEI. The CDR3 loop spans 13 amino acids. V was trimmed by 5 bases and J by 7 bases, leaving 12 bases between them. CDR3 protein: CASSQENGQPQHF. Written as DNA, the CDR3 is TGTGCCAGCAGTCAGGAGAATGGCCAGCCCCAGCATTTT.

This rearrangement joins TRBV7-6 to TRBJ1-3; D ambiguous. This CDR3 has 15 residues. The V and J ends lost 5 bases and 8 bases respectively, with 19 bases between them. CDR1 and CDR2 from the germline V gene are SGHVS and FNYEAQ. The CDR3 spells CASSPSGKGRYTIYF. The CDR3 DNA is TGTGCCAGCAGCCCTTCGGGGAAGGGCCGTTACACCATATATTTT.

The rearrangement joins TRBV19 to TRBJ2-3; 8 bases are a match to TRBD2. V trimming: 3 bases; J trimming: 4 bases; junction bases outside the gene matches: 6. The CDR3 loop spans 15 amino acids. Looked up from germline, CDR1 is LNHDA and CDR2 is SQIVND (reference sequence). CDR3 amino acids: CASSISGGRADTQYF. The CDR3 region has the DNA TGTGCCAGTAGTATCTCGGGAGGGAGGGCAGATACGCAGTATTTT.

This chain links TRBV7-6 with TRBJ2-3; 8 positions match TRBD1. Per the germline V gene, CDR1 is SGHVS and CDR2 is FNYEAQ. The CDR3 totals 18 residues. The junction had 14 bases not matched to a gene; V was cut back by 5 bases and J by 1 base. The CDR3 DNA reads TGTGCCAGCAGCCTTGGACAGGGCTCACCCCTAGGCACAGATACGCAGTATTTT. Its protein product is CASSLGQGSPLGTDTQYF. Complete variable domain (other parts from reference TRBV7-6 and TRBJ2-3): GAGVSQSPRYKVTKRGQDVALRCDPISGHVSLYWYRQALGQGPEFLTYFNYEAQQDKSGLPNDRFSAERPEGSISTLTIQRTEQRDSAMYRCASSLGQGSPLGTDTQYFGPGTRLTVL.

DNA of the CDR3: TGTGCCAGCAGGAGGGCTAGCGATGAGCAGTTCTTC. The encoded protein is CASRRASDEQFF. The gene calls are TRBV27 and TRBJ2-1; D is perhaps TRBD2 (6 bases). Trimming shortened V by 6 bases and J by 8 bases, and 11 bases separated the two germline ends. The CDR3 loop spans 12 amino acids. Germline V lookup: CDR1 MNHEY, CDR2 SMNVEV (reference sequence).

Here the CDR3 DNA reads TGTGCCAGCTCACCGGGGACAGGGGCCAACCAACCTTCTGGAAACACCATATATTTT. Translating gives CASSPGTGANQPSGNTIYF. V gene TRBV18 combines with J gene TRBJ1-3; TRBD1 aligns across 10 bases. Germline V gene sequence: CDR1 KGHSH, CDR2 LQKENI. Trimming cost V 3 bases and J 1 base; bases outside gene matches: 12. The CDR3 covers 19 residues.

In this sample, this clone turned up a few times. This rearrangement joins TRBV9 to TRBJ2-7, with a tentative D call TRBD1 (5 bases). The CDR3 is made up of 13 amino acids. Germline CDR1 and CDR2: SGDLS and YYNGEE. V lost 2 bases and J lost 3, with 9 bases in between. CDR3 residues: CASSVADSYEQYF. The CDR3 bases are TGTGCCAGCAGCGTGGCAGACAGCTACGAGCAGTACTTC. The full variable domain, with the rest looked up from reference TRBV9 and TRBJ2-7, is DSGVTQTPKHLITATGQRVTLRCSPRSGDLSVYWYQQSLDQGLQFLIQYYNGEERAKGNILERFSAQQFPDLHSELNLSSLELGDSALYFCASSVADSYEQYFGPGTRLTVT.

This rearrangement joins TRBV13 to TRBJ1-1; D is possibly TRBD1 (5 bases). With 0 bases removed from V and 9 bases from J, the gap between germline ends came to 11 bases. The V gene's germline CDR1 is PRHDT and CDR2 FYEKMQ (reference sequence). This CDR3 contains 13 residues. This CDR3 reads CASSLGIPGQAFF. CDR3 bases: TGTGCCAGCAGCTTAGGGATCCCGGGGCAAGCTTTCTTT.

The chain employs TRBV10-1 and TRBJ1-1; tentatively, D is TRBD1 (5 bases). Germline CDR1 is WNHNN and CDR2 is SYGVQD (reference sequence). V lost 0 bases, J lost 0 bases, and 11 bases lay in between. This CDR3 has 16 amino acids. CDR3 coding DNA: TGCGCCAGCAGTGAGTCGGCAGGGATGATGAACACTGAAGCTTTCTTT. Translating gives CASSESAGMMNTEAFF.

This chain uses TRBV5-1 with TRBJ2-7; D call uncertain. The CDR3 covers 13 residues. CDR1 is SGHRS and CDR2 is YFSETQ in the germline V gene. The V and J ends lost 4 bases and 4 bases respectively, with 12 bases between them. Written as DNA, the CDR3 is TGCGCCAGCAGCCCCTCGAGCCCGTACGAGCAGTACTTC. Protein: CASSPSSPYEQYF.